Each of the 30 T cell receptor beta chains below was sequenced from the same sample in a study of regulatory T cells in long-lasting Graves disease. According to the study, TCR beta libraries were built with iRepertoire HTBI primers and CDR3-region Arm-PCR. MiXCR was run by TCRdb on the multiplex PCR reads, yielding one entry per CDR3 protein. This sample has 580,000 or so distinct CDR3 sequences; about 16% occur once, and the top ten carry more than 10%. The time point: newly diagnosed GD, antithyroid drugs for less than 3 months. Making the TCR library involved RNA that had been extracted from PBMCs. These data also formed part of another study, on T cells in Graves' hyperthyroidism and ophthalmopathy.

Sequences were derived from peripheral blood mononuclear cells (PBMCs), sampled at new diagnosis, from a patient treated with antithyroid drugs. These TCRs come from a man aged 18 to 29 with Graves disease.

The table lists this clonotype with a few counts. This rearrangement joins TRBV10-3 to TRBJ2-1, with D perhaps matching TRBD1 or TRBD2 (6 bases each). The CDR3 loop spans 17 amino acids. Germline lookup yields CDR1 ENHRY and CDR2 SYGVKD. V gave up 10 bases and J gave up 4 bases, with 26 bases separating them. The CDR3 region has the DNA TGTGCCACCCGGGACACCAAGGGGGAGGTCTGGTACAATGAGCAGTTCTTC. This sequence encodes CATRDTKGEVWYNEQFF.

J is TRBJ2-1 and V is TRBV29-1; 9 nucleotides line up with TRBD1. With 7 bases clipped from V and 6 bases from J, the junction kept 7 bases outside the gene matches. This CDR3 has 13 residues. Germline CDR1 is SQVTM and CDR2 is ANQGSEA. CDR3 residues: CSARDRAGNEQFF. CDR3 sequence (DNA): TGCAGCGCCCGGGACAGGGCTGGCAATGAGCAGTTCTTC.

The chain carries TRBV11-3 and TRBJ2-1; 10 bases are shared with TRBD1. This CDR3 region has 17 residues. The ends lost 5 bases at V and 9 bases at J; junction bases unmatched: 16. The germline V gene has CDR1 SGHNT and CDR2 YENEEA. CDR3 loop: CASSRRTGGIIAGEQFF. The CDR3 nucleotides read TGTGCCAGCAGCAGAAGGACAGGGGGAATAATTGCGGGTGAGCAGTTCTTC.

This clonotype was counted between two and nine times. The rearrangement links TRBV7-8 to TRBJ2-7; no reliable D call. The CDR3 is made up of 12 amino acids. V was shortened by 7 bases and J by 0 bases, with 7 bases between the two germline ends. Germline V gives CDR1 SGHVS, CDR2 FQNEAQ. The CDR3, as DNA: TGTGCCAGCACCTCCAGCTCCTACGAGCAGTACTTC. It specifies CASTSSSYEQYF.

This clonotype was seen a handful of times. The chain has TRBV30 and TRBJ1-4; TRBD1 is a possible D gene (5 bases). This CDR3 has 13 residues. The germline V gene has CDR1 GTSNPN and CDR2 SVGIG (reference sequence). V was shortened by 3 bases and J by 1 base, with 6 bases between the two germline ends. The CDR3 region has the DNA TGTGCCTGGAGGAGGGGAACTAATGAAAAACTGTTTTTT. This translates into CAWRRGTNEKLFF. The full variable domain, its missing parts supplied by reference TRBV30 and TRBJ1-4, is SQTIHQWPATLVQPVGSPLSLECTVEGTSNPNLYWYRQAAGRGLQLLFYSVGIGQISSEVPQNLSASRPQDRQFILSSKKLLLSDSGFYLCAWRRGTNEKLFFGSGTQLSVL.

The DNA of the CDR3 is TGCAGTGCTAGAGCCGACACCGGCGGCACTGAAGCTTTCTTT. As protein: CSARADTGGTEAFF. The chain has TRBV20-1 and TRBJ1-1, with no clear D. The CDR3 runs to 14 residues. Trimming stripped 1 base from V and 4 bases from J, with 13 bases between. Germline loops: CDR1 DFQATT, CDR2 SNEGSKA (reference sequence).

In its sample, this clonotype was seen many times. The CDR3 is CSADAGTGVGYGYTF. DNA for the CDR3: TGCAGTGCTGACGCTGGGACAGGGGTCGGTTATGGCTACACCTTC. The genes are TRBV20-1 and TRBJ1-2; TRBD1 aligns across 10 bases. With V trimmed by 5 bases and J by 5 bases, 11 bases remained unmatched. Per the germline V gene, CDR1 is DFQATT and CDR2 is SNEGSKA (reference sequence). The CDR3 is 15 amino acids.

The chain couples TRBV9 to TRBJ2-1; 9 bases are shared with TRBD2. Germline CDR1 is SGDLS and CDR2 is YYNGEE. The CDR3 covers 17 residues. The V and J ends lost 2 bases and 3 bases, in that order; junction bases with no gene match: 9. DNA of the CDR3: TGTGCCAGCAGCGTCGGGCTAGCGGGACCCTACTACAATGAGCAGTTCTTC. Translating it yields CASSVGLAGPYYNEQFF.

The sample holds many counts of this clonotype. The chain recombines TRBV6-1 with TRBJ2-5; TRBD1 aligns across 8 bases. Germline CDR1 MNHNS, CDR2 SASEGT. The J segment lost 3 bases and the V segment lost 6 bases, leaving 9 bases of the junction unmatched. The CDR3 runs 15 residues. The CDR3 is CASRNRDRYEETQYF. For the CDR3, the DNA is TGTGCCAGCAGAAACCGGGACAGGTACGAAGAGACCCAGTACTTC.

This clonotype was seen more than once but under ten times. CDR3 region: CASAAGGLYNEQFF. The DNA for the CDR3 is TGCGCCAGCGCCGCAGGGGGCCTCTACAATGAGCAGTTCTTC. The chain has TRBV10-2 and TRBJ2-1; 8 nucleotides agree with TRBD1. The V gene end was trimmed by 8 bases and the J gene end by 3 bases; junction bases not matched to a gene: 6. This CDR3 contains 14 residues. Per the germline V gene, CDR1 is WSHSY and CDR2 is SAAADI.

This clonotype was seen repeatedly, ten times or more. The chain joins TRBV6-1 to TRBJ2-3; the match to TRBD1 covers 8 bases. With 6 bases clipped from V and 1 base from J, the junction kept 6 bases outside the gene matches. CDR3 size: 15 residues. Looked up from germline, CDR1 is MNHNS and CDR2 is SASEGT. The CDR3 sequence: CASRPQGAGTDTQYF. For the CDR3, the DNA is TGTGCCAGCAGACCTCAGGGGGCGGGCACAGATACGCAGTATTTT.

There are a few counts of this clonotype. The V and J genes are TRBV28 and TRBJ2-3; the match to TRBD2 covers 12 bases. The trim removed 8 bases at V and 5 bases at J, leaving 20 bases unmatched. Germline lookup yields CDR1 MDHEN and CDR2 SYDVKM. This CDR3 is built from 19 residues. CDR3 coding DNA: TGTGCCAGCCCGCCCTCTCCCCCGACTAGCGGGAGACGGATAGATACGCAGTATTTT. Amino acid sequence: CASPPSPPTSGRRIDTQYF.

This clonotype was observed a handful of times. The germline gene is not matched at one end of the junction; a read error may be the cause. The CDR3 coding sequence is TGTGCCAGCAGCTACGGACTAGCGGGACTATACGAGCAGTACTTC. Translating it yields CASSYGLAGLYEQYF. The rearrangement uses TRBV5-1 and TRBJ2-7; the match to TRBD2 covers 12 bases. The CDR3 loop spans 15 amino acids. The germline gives CDR1 SGHRS, CDR2 YFSETQ. The full variable domain, in which reference TRBV5-1 and TRBJ2-7 provide the parts outside the CDR3, is KAGVTQTPRYLIKTRGQQVTLSCSPISGHRSVSWYQQTPGQGLQFLFEYFSETQRNKGNFPGRFSGRQFSNSRSEMNVSTLELGDSALYLCASSYGLAGLYEQYFGPGTRLTVT.

This clonotype was detected a few times. J is TRBJ1-1 and V is TRBV28; no clear D. Trimming stripped 4 bases from V and 4 bases from J, with 16 bases between. CDR1 and CDR2 from the germline V gene are MDHEN and SYDVKM. The CDR3 runs to 15 residues. The CDR3 reads CASSSPTLSATEAFF. DNA of the CDR3: TGTGCCAGCAGTTCCCCAACTCTTTCCGCCACTGAAGCTTTCTTT.

V usage is TRBV18 and J usage is TRBJ1-4; maybe TRBD1 (6 bases). The CDR3 runs to 15 residues. Trimming removed 1 base from V and 5 bases from J, with 11 bases in between. Germline assignment: CDR1 KGHSH and CDR2 LQKENI. The CDR3 sequence: CASSPQGQRNEKLFF. The CDR3 DNA follows: TGTGCCAGCTCACCACAGGGACAACGAAATGAAAAACTGTTTTTT.

In this sample, this clonotype turned up many times. The chain recombines TRBV6-1 with TRBJ1-2; no firm D call. Trimming took 7 bases from V and 4 from J, leaving 16 bases between them. The CDR3 sequence is 14 residues long. Germline CDR1 is MNHNS and CDR2 is SASEGT. The CDR3 sequence is CASKPYLASYGYTF. DNA of the CDR3: TGTGCCAGCAAACCTTACCTGGCGAGCTATGGCTACACCTTC.

V usage is TRBV11-2 and J usage is TRBJ1-2; 8 bases agree with TRBD1. The CDR3 spans 16 residues. CDR1 is SGHAT, CDR2 FQNNGV, per germline. V trimming: 5 bases; J trimming: 5 bases; junction bases outside the gene matches: 13. CDR3 region: CASSQKRNRGSYGYTF. The CDR3 DNA follows: TGTGCCAGCAGCCAAAAAAGGAACAGGGGGAGTTATGGCTACACCTTC. The full variable domain, completed using reference TRBV11-2 and TRBJ1-2, is EAGVAQSPRYKIIEKRQSVAFWCNPISGHATLYWYQQILGQGPKLLIQFQNNGVVDDSQLPKDRFSAERLKGVDSTLKIQPAKLEDSAVYLCASSQKRNRGSYGYTFGSGTRLTVV.

This clonotype appeared many times. The V gene is TRBV12-3 or TRBV12-4, the J gene TRBJ1-1; a weak D match, TRBD1 (6 bases). CDR3 length: 14 amino acids. Between the trimmed V and J ends, which lost 5 bases and 6 bases, there was a span of 16 bases. CDR3 sequence reads: CASSHYRDPAEAFF. CDR3 nucleotide sequence: TGTGCCAGCAGTCATTACAGGGATCCCGCTGAAGCTTTCTTT.

The genes are TRBV19 and TRBJ1-2; perhaps TRBD1 as D (5 bases). CDR1 LNHDA and CDR2 SQIVND come from the germline V gene (reference sequence). V was cut by 5 bases and J by 7 bases, with 14 bases left in between. This CDR3 is built from 13 residues. In DNA, the CDR3 is TGTGCCAGTAGTGCGCAAGGGACTATTGGCTACACCTTC. It translates to CASSAQGTIGYTF.

The J gene is TRBJ2-1, the V gene TRBV20-1; 13 bases line up with TRBD2. From germline, CDR1 is DFQATT and CDR2 SNEGSKA (reference sequence). There are 16 residues in the CDR3. The V segment lost 6 bases and the J segment 4 bases; nucleotides outside the gene matches: 9. In DNA form, the CDR3 reads TGCAGTGCAACAACGGGACTAGCGGGACGATACAATGAGCAGTTCTTC. Protein product: CSATTGLAGRYNEQFF.

To note about this clonotype: This clone may be a read error of a much larger clone one base away. This chain joins TRBV29-1 and TRBJ2-1, with a tentative D call TRBD1 (6 bases). This CDR3 contains 12 residues. CDR1 and CDR2 from the germline V gene are SQVTM and ANQGSEA. Here the CDR3 reads CSVGQATHEQSF. CDR3 nucleotides: TGCAGCGTTGGACAGGCGACTCATGAGCAGTCCTTC.

Of note for this clonotype: One end of the junction is discordant with germline, which a read error may explain. V gene TRBV6-1 combines with J gene TRBJ2-1; a possible D gene is TRBD2 (6 bases). The CDR3 runs 16 residues. Germline V gives CDR1 MNHNS, CDR2 SASEGT. In nucleotides, the CDR3 is TGTGCCAGCAGTGAGTTCTCGGGAGACTCCTACAGTGAGCAGTTCTTC. Its translation is CASSEFSGDSYSEQFF.

The chain combines TRBV7-9 with TRBJ2-5; 7 nucleotides agree with TRBD2. The germline V gene has CDR1 SEHNR and CDR2 FQNEAQ (reference sequence). V was clipped by 8 bases and J by 3 bases; unmatched bases: 12. The CDR3 spans 15 residues. CDR3 loop: CASGLGPGGKETQYF. The CDR3 DNA sequence: TGTGCCAGCGGACTGGGGCCGGGGGGAAAAGAGACCCAGTACTTC.

This clonotype was found many times. The V call is TRBV24-1, the J call TRBJ2-3; TRBD1 matches 7 bases. V lost 4 bases to trimming and J lost 3 bases; unmatched junction nucleotides: 9. Germline lookup yields CDR1 KGHDR and CDR2 SFDVKD. The CDR3 has 16 residues. The CDR3 coding sequence is TGTGCCACCAGTGACGCATTAGGACAGGCGACAGATACGCAGTATTTT. It is translated as CATSDALGQATDTQYF.

This rearrangement joins TRBV4-2 to TRBJ1-2; tentative D call: TRBD1 (6 bases). Germline V gene lookup returns CDR1 LGHNA and CDR2 YNFKEQ. CDR3 length: 14 residues. The germline V and J ends were trimmed by 0 bases and 7 bases, with 12 bases remaining between them. The CDR3 sequence: CASSQDRGSAGYTF. The CDR3 nucleotides read TGTGCCAGCAGCCAAGACAGGGGCTCGGCTGGCTACACCTTC.

The chain carries TRBV20-1 and TRBJ2-7, with 8 nucleotides matching TRBD1. The CDR3 is 13 amino acids. Germline CDR1 DFQATT, CDR2 SNEGSKA (reference sequence). V lost 4 bases to trimming and J lost 2 bases; unmatched junction nucleotides: 4. The DNA for the CDR3 is TGCAGTGCTATCGGGACAGGTCCCTACGAGCAGTACTTC. It is translated as CSAIGTGPYEQYF.

This clonotype was detected only a few times. The rearrangement joins TRBV6-1 to TRBJ1-4, with D tentatively TRBD1 (6 bases). The CDR3 contains 12 residues. Trimming removed 6 bases at V and 8 bases at J, with 10 bases between. Looked up from germline, CDR1 is MNHNS and CDR2 is SASEGT. DNA of the CDR3: TGTGCCAGCAGCCCAGGACAGGAAAAACTGTTTTTT. Its translation is CASSPGQEKLFF.

This clonotype was picked up a small number of times. The chain links TRBV20-1 to TRBJ2-3; 8 nucleotides line up with TRBD2. This CDR3 contains 18 residues. With 6 bases clipped from V and 2 bases from J, the junction kept 19 bases outside the gene matches. Germline lookup yields CDR1 DFQATT and CDR2 SNEGSKA (reference sequence). CDR3 sequence (DNA): TGCAGTGCAACCAAACCACCCGAACTAGCGGAAGTCACAGATACGCAGTATTTT. This encodes CSATKPPELAEVTDTQYF.

The CDR3 DNA sequence: TGTGCCAGCAGCCACCGGGGGGGGGATTCACCCCTCCACTTT. Residues: CASSHRGGDSPLHF. The V gene is TRBV7-9, the J gene TRBJ1-6; perhaps TRBD1 as D (5 bases). Trimming stripped 5 bases from V and 8 bases from J, with 13 bases between. The CDR3 contains 14 residues. Germline CDR1 SEHNR, CDR2 FQNEAQ (reference sequence).

This chain links TRBV7-9 with TRBJ2-1; 8 bases are shared with TRBD2. This CDR3 comprises 13 residues. Germline V CDR1 and CDR2: SEHNR, FQNEAQ (reference sequence). J was trimmed by 10 bases and V by 5 bases; bases with no gene match: 7. CDR3 nucleotide sequence: TGTGCCAGCAGCGTAGAGGGCGGGGGGGAGCAGTTCTTC. The encoded protein is CASSVEGGGEQFF.